The rows below give T cell receptor beta chains drawn from one sample of a study of T-cell memory formation after mild COVID-19. TCRdb processed the 5' RACE reads anew with MiXCR; each CDR3 protein has one entry. The sample contains more than 300,000 distinct CDR3 sequences, around 15% of which appear only once. The material sequenced was PBMCs or a T cell subset sorted from them (not recorded which). Receptors were obtained from a man between 18 and 35 years old who had mild COVID-19 (a few samples of this study predate the infection). Cell type and time point are not known. The CDR3 runs from the conserved cysteine through the conserved F or W. The D gene is left open where the match is weak. Not every row has a clone size; where given, it reads once, few, many or a size class.

j_call d_call clone_size v_call cdr3_aa cdr3_nt
TRBJ2-4 TRBD2 NA TRBV10-3 CAISEPSSGLQYF TGTGCCATCAGTGAACCGAGTAGCGGGCTTCAGTACTTC
TRBJ2-1 TRBD2 few TRBV6-5 CASSWKLAGGMNEQFF TGTGCCAGCAGTTGGAAACTAGCGGGGGGGATGAATGAGCAGTTCTTC
TRBJ2-5 NA few TRBV18 CASSPAAASRETQYF TGTGCCAGCTCACCGGCGGCAGCCTCCCGAGAGACCCAGTACTTC
TRBJ2-6 TRBD1 NA TRBV5-1 CASSLIGQGSSGANVLTF TGCGCCAGCAGCTTGATCGGACAGGGCTCTTCTGGGGCCAACGTCCTGACTTTC
TRBJ2-1 TRBD2 few TRBV7-9 CASSPPPPGLGYEQFF TGTGCCAGCAGCCCCCCCCCACCGGGACTAGGCTATGAGCAGTTCTTC
TRBJ1-6 TRBD1 NA TRBV9 CASQGGQSNNSPLHF TGTGCCAGTCAGGGGGGGCAGTCGAATAATTCACCCCTCCACTTT
TRBJ2-3 NA NA TRBV9 CASSVRGRDTQYF TGTGCCAGCAGCGTCAGGGGACGGGATACGCAGTATTTT
TRBJ1-5 NA few TRBV5-1 CASSLASGLGAQHF TGCGCCAGCAGCTTGGCGTCCGGATTGGGGGCCCAGCATTTT
TRBJ1-2 NA NA TRBV5-1 CASSLWTENYGYTF TGCGCCAGCAGCCTGTGGACGGAGAACTATGGCTACACCTTC
TRBJ2-1 NA NA TRBV30 CAWSVGGGPNEQFF TGTGCCTGGAGTGTAGGGGGGGGGCCCAATGAGCAGTTCTTC
TRBJ2-3 NA NA TRBV19 CASSITAADTQYF TGTGCCAGTAGTATAACGGCGGCAGATACGCAGTATTTT
TRBJ2-3 NA few TRBV12-5 CASGLVLEGTPYTDTQYF TGTGCTAGTGGTTTGGTACTTGAGGGAACACCGTATACAGATACGCAGTATTTT
TRBJ2-7 NA NA TRBV6-5 CASSPRDGIYEQYF TGTGCCAGCAGTCCCCGGGACGGGATCTACGAGCAGTACTTC
TRBJ1-1 TRBD1 NA TRBV4-3 CASSPDRGWTEAFF TGCGCCAGCAGCCCTGACAGGGGGTGGACTGAAGCTTTCTTT
TRBJ2-5 NA many TRBV6-5 CASSLGGLGGTQYF TGTGCCAGCAGTTTGGGAGGACTCGGGGGAACCCAGTACTTC
TRBJ2-3 TRBD2 few TRBV6-6 CASSSGGYDTQYF TGTGCCAGCTCTAGCGGGGGCTACGATACGCAGTATTTT
TRBJ2-7 NA NA TRBV13 CASSPEGGLEQYF TGTGCCAGCAGCCCAGAAGGGGGGTTGGAACAGTACTTC
TRBJ1-6 TRBD1 NA TRBV25-1 CASRGTGNIASPLHF TGTGCCAGCAGGGGGACAGGTAATATCGCCTCACCCCTCCACTTT
TRBJ2-5 TRBD2 NA TRBV12-3/TRBV12-4 CASRPLTSGGETQYF TGTGCCAGCAGACCACTGACTAGCGGGGGGGAGACCCAGTACTTC
TRBJ2-3 TRBD2 NA TRBV5-1 CASSRAGPPTDTQYF TGCGCCAGCAGCAGAGCGGGGCCTCCTACAGATACGCAGTATTTT
TRBJ2-7 NA few TRBV6-2/TRBV6-3 CASSRAGTSYEQYF TGTGCCAGCAGTCGCGCCGGTACCTCCTACGAGCAGTACTTC
TRBJ2-1 TRBD2 NA TRBV9 CASSDKTSGGLSYNEQFF TGTGCCAGCAGCGATAAGACTAGCGGGGGCCTCTCCTACAATGAGCAGTTCTTC
TRBJ2-5 TRBD1 NA TRBV7-2 CASSFWTGGWETQYF TGTGCCAGCAGCTTTTGGACAGGGGGCTGGGAGACCCAGTACTTC
TRBJ2-1 NA many TRBV7-7 CASSLGTDNEQFF TGTGCCAGCAGTTTAGGGACTGACAATGAGCAGTTCTTC
TRBJ1-6 NA few TRBV12-3/TRBV12-4 CASSFSRGNSPLHF TGTGCCAGCAGTTTCTCCAGGGGCAATTCACCCCTCCACTTT
TRBJ2-2 NA NA TRBV6-2/TRBV6-3 CASSYGIRTGELFF TGTGCCAGCAGTTACGGCATACGGACCGGGGAGCTGTTTTTT
TRBJ1-5 NA few TRBV6-5 CASRRTGFSNQPQHF TGTGCCAGCAGGCGAACAGGGTTTAGCAATCAGCCCCAGCATTTT